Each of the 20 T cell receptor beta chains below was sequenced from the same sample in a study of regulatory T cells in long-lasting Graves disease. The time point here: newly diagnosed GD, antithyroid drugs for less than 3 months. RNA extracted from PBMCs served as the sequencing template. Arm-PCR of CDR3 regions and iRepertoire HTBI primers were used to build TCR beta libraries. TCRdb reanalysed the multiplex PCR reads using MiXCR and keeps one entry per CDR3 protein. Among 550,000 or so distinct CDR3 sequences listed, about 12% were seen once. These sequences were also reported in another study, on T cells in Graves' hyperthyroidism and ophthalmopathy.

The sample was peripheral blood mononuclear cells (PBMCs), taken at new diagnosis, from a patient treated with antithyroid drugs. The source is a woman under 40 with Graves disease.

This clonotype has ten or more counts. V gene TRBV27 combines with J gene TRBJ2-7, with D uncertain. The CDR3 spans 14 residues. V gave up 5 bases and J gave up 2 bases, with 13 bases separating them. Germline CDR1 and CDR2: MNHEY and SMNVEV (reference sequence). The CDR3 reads CASSPGQLAYEQYF. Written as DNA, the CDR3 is TGTGCCAGCAGTCCTGGGCAGTTGGCCTACGAGCAGTACTTC.

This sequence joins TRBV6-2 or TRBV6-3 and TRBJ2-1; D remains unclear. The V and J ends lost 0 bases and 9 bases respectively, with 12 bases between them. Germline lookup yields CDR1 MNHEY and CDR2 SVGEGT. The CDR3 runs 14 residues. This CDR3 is CASSYSVSLTEQFF. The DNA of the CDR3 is TGTGCCAGCAGTTACTCTGTTAGCTTGACTGAGCAGTTCTTC.

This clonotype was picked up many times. As DNA, the CDR3 is TGTGCCACCAGTGAACCAGTGGGAAAACTGTTTTTT. This sequence encodes CATSEPVGKLFF. This sequence joins TRBV24-1 and TRBJ1-4; no definite D call. This CDR3 has 12 residues. V was trimmed by 4 bases and J by 10 bases, leaving 9 bases between them. Looked up from germline, CDR1 is KGHDR and CDR2 is SFDVKD.

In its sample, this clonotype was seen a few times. The CDR3 nucleotides are TGTGCCAGCAGTTACACGGGACAGTACAATGAGCAGTTCTTC. Translating gives CASSYTGQYNEQFF. The chain employs TRBV6-5 and TRBJ2-1; 7 nucleotides match TRBD1. With 2 bases clipped from V and 4 bases from J, the junction kept 2 bases outside the gene matches. From germline, CDR1 is MNHEY and CDR2 SVGAGI. This CDR3 region has 14 residues.

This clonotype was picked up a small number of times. CDR3 sequence: CASSQNLGGAGQPQHF. The CDR3 nucleotides are TGTGCCAGCAGCCAAAACCTGGGGGGAGCGGGTCAGCCCCAGCATTTT. The rearrangement links TRBV3-1 to TRBJ1-5; perhaps TRBD1 as D (5 bases). The CDR3 runs 16 residues. V lost 2 bases to trimming and J lost 6 bases, with 17 bases between them. Germline assignment: CDR1 LGHDT and CDR2 YNNKEL (reference sequence).

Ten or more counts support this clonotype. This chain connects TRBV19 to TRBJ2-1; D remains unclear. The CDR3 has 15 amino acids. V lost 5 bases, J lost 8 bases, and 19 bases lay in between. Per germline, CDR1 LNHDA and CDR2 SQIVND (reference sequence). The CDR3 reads CASSPAPRSQDEQFF. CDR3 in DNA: TGTGCCAGTAGTCCCGCGCCTAGGAGTCAGGATGAGCAGTTCTTC.

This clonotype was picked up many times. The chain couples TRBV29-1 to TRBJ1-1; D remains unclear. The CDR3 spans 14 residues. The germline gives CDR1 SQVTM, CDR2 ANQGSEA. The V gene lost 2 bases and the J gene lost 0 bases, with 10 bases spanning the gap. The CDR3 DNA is TGCAGCGTTGAACACAAGCTTCTGAACACTGAAGCTTTCTTT. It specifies CSVEHKLLNTEAFF. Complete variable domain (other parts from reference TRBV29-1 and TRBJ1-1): SAVISQKPSRDICQRGTSLTIQCQVDSQVTMMFWYRQQPGQSLTLIATANQGSEATYESGFVIDKFPISRPNLTFSTLTVSNMSPEDSSIYLCSVEHKLLNTEAFFGQGTRLTVV.

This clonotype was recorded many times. CDR3 coding DNA: TGTGCCACCAGCGTGTGGACCTTCAACGTGACTGAAGCTTTCTTT. Its translation: CATSVWTFNVTEAFF. The chain is built from TRBV15 and TRBJ1-1, with no clear D. The CDR3 is 15 residues long. The ends were cut back, 5 bases at V and 5 bases at J, with 18 bases in the middle. Germline values: CDR1 LNHNV, CDR2 YYDKDF (reference sequence).

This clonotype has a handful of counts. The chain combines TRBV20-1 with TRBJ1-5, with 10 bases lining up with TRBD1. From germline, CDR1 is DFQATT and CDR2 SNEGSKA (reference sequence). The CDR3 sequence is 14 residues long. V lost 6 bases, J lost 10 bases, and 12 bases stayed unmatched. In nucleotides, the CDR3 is TGCAGTGCAACCGGGACAGGGGACCTTAGTCCCCAGCATTTT. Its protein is CSATGTGDLSPQHF.

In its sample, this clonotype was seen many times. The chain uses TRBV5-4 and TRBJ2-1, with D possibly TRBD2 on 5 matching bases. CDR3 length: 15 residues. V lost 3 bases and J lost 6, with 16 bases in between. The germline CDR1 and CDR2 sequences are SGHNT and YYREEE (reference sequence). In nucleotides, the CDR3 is TGTGCCAGCAGCTACGCCAGCGGCCAGGCCAATGAGCAGTTCTTC. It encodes CASSYASGQANEQFF.

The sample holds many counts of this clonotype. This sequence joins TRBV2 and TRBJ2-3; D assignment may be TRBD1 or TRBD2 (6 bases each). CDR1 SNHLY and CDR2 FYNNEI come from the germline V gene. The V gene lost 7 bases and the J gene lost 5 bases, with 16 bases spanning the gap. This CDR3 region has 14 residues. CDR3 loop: CASTGAVGVDTQYF. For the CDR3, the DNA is TGTGCCAGCACGGGGGCGGTGGGTGTAGATACGCAGTATTTT.

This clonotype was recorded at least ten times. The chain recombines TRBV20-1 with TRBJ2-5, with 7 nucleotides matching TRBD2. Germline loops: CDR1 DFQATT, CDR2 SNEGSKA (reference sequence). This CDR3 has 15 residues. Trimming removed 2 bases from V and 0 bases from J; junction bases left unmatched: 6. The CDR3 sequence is CSARMASGDQETQYF. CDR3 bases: TGCAGTGCTAGAATGGCTAGCGGTGACCAAGAGACCCAGTACTTC.

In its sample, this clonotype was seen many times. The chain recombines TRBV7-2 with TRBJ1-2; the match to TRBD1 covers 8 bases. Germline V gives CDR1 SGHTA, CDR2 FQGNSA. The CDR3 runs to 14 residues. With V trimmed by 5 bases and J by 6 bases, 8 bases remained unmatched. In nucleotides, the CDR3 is TGTGCCAGCAGCCCGAGGACAGGGAGGGATGGCTACACCTTC. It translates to CASSPRTGRDGYTF.

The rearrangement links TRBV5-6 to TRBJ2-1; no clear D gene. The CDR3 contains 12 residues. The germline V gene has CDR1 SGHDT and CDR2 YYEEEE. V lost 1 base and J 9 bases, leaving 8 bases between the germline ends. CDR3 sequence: CASSLSVLEQFF. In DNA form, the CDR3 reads TGTGCCAGCAGCTTGAGTGTCCTTGAGCAGTTCTTC.

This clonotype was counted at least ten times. The CDR3 spells CASSLQGFGDTQYF. The CDR3, as DNA: TGTGCCAGCAGCTTACAGGGTTTCGGGGATACGCAGTATTTT. V gene TRBV7-2 combines with J gene TRBJ2-3; a weak D match, TRBD1 (5 bases). This CDR3 is 14 amino acids long. In germline, CDR1 is SGHTA, CDR2 FQGNSA. Trimming took off 2 bases at V and 6 bases at J, with 12 bases between the two ends. Filled out from reference TRBV7-2 and TRBJ2-3, the complete variable domain reads GAGVSQSPSNKVTEKGKDVELRCDPISGHTALYWYRQSLGQGLEFLIYFQGNSAPDKSGLPSDRFSAERTGGSVSTLTIQRTQQEDSAVYLCASSLQGFGDTQYFGPGTRLTVL.

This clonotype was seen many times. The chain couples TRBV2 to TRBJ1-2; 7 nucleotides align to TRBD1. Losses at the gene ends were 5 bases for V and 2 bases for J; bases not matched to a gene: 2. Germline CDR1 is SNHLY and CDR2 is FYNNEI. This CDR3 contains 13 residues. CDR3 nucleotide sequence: TGTGCCAGCAGTTCGACAGGGAACTATGGCTACACCTTC. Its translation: CASSSTGNYGYTF.

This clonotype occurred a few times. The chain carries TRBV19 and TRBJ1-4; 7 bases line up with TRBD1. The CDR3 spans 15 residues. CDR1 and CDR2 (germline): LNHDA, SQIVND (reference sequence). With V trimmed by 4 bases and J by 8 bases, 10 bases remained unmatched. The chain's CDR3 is CASSTGDSLREKLFF. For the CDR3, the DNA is TGTGCCAGTAGTACAGGGGACAGTTTAAGGGAAAAACTGTTTTTT.

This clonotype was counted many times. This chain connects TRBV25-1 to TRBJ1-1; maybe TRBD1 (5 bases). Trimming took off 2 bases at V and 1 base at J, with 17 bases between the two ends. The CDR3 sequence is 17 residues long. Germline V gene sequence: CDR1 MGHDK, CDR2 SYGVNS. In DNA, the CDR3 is TGTGCCAGCAGTGAAGTGGGGTGGATGGGGGAGAACACTGAAGCTTTCTTT. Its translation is CASSEVGWMGENTEAFF. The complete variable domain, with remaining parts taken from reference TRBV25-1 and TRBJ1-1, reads EADIYQTPRYLVIGTGKKITLECSQTMGHDKMYWYQQDPGMELHLIHYSYGVNSTEKGDLSSESTVSRIRTEHFPLTLESARPSHTSQYLCASSEVGWMGENTEAFFGQGTRLTVV.

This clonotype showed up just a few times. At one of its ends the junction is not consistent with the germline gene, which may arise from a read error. The CDR3 DNA is TGTGCCAGTAGCTTAGGGGGGACAGGGGTCGATGAGCAGTTCTTC. It codes for CASSLGGTGVDEQFF. The chain carries TRBV7-3 and TRBJ2-1; 10 nucleotides line up with TRBD1. The CDR3 consists of 15 residues. Germline V gene data show CDR1 as SGHTA and CDR2 as FQGTGA.

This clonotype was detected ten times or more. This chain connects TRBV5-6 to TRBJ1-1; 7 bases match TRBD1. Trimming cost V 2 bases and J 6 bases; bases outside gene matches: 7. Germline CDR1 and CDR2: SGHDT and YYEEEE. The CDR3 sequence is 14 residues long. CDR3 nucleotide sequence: TGTGCCAGCAGCTTAAGGGGGCAGGGCGCTGAAGCTTTCTTT. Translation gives CASSLRGQGAEAFF.